The T cell receptor (beta chain) under discussion was sequenced for a study of T cell responses to AZD1222 COVID-19 vaccine. Whole-study results and caveats: Just a handful of AZD1222 recipients were seropositive at baseline. Epitopes outside B.1.351 and B.1.1.7 mutated regions reportedly drew nearly half of spike TCRs. Mostly white British, mostly female donors; authors suggested clonal diversity may be underestimated.

TCRdb's table, derived via immunoSEQ multiplex PCR, lists solely in-frame clones and lacks some. The data show roughly 95,000 clones, roughly 90% seen once. CDR1 and CDR2 (germline): LGHNA, YNFKEQ. The CDR3 spans 13 residues. V was trimmed by 4 bases and J by 2 bases, leaving 8 bases between them. Points on this clone: Its antigen remains unidentified.

Source: peripheral blood, taken 28 days after the second AZD1222 dose. The chain recombines TRBV4-2 with TRBJ2-5, with D perhaps matching TRBD1 (5 bases). The receptor's source is an adult who received the AZD1222 COVID-19 vaccine. CDR3 in amino acids: CASSLTEQETQYF. The CDR3 DNA reads as TGTGCCAGCAGCCTGACAGAGCAAGAGACCCAGTACTTC.